Listed here are 4 T cell receptor beta chains from one sample, sequenced in a study of T cell responses to AZD1222 COVID-19 vaccine. Sequencing was performed with immunoSEQ multiplex PCR; in TCRdb, only in-frame clones are kept and a portion is missing. The table records some 190,000 clones, almost 90% of them present only once. Sequenced here: peripheral blood, sampled on day 0 of AZD1222 vaccination. The receptor source for this set is an adult in good health.

This chain connects TRBV30 to TRBJ1-1, with TRBD1 matching 10 bases. The germline V gene encodes CDR1 GTSNPN and CDR2 SVGIG (reference sequence). V dropped 1 base and J dropped 0; count of bases not matched to a gene: 2. The CDR3 covers 15 residues. CDR3 residues: CAWSEGQGMNTEAFF. CDR3 coding DNA: TGTGCCTGGAGTGAGGGACAGGGGATGAACACTGAAGCTTTCTTT. The variable domain in full, with the rest retrieved from reference TRBV30 and TRBJ1-1, is SQTIHQWPATLVQPVGSPLSLECTVEGTSNPNLYWYRQAAGRGLQLLFYSVGIGQISSEVPQNLSASRPQDRQFILSSKKLLLSDSGFYLCAWSEGQGMNTEAFFGQGTRLTVV.

This clone was seen once. The genes are TRBV3-1 (or the pseudogene TRBV3-2) and TRBJ2-2; TRBD2 matches 9 bases. The CDR3 consists of 17 residues. The germline gives CDR1 LGHDT, CDR2 YNNKEL (reference sequence). The junction had 11 bases not matched to a gene; V was cut back by 4 bases and J by 5 bases. The CDR3 coding sequence is TGTGCCAGCAGCCCCCCATTAGCGGGGGAGGGGACCGGGGAGCTGTTTTTT. It translates to CASSPPLAGEGTGELFF.

This chain uses TRBV12-3 or TRBV12-4 with TRBJ1-1; no firm D call. V dropped 2 bases and J dropped 10 bases, with 11 bases sitting between them. The CDR3 spans 12 residues. The CDR3 protein is CASSLRPQRAFF. In nucleotides, the CDR3 is TGTGCCAGCAGTTTACGTCCTCAAAGAGCTTTCTTT.

The chain is built from TRBV19 and TRBJ1-2; unclear D gene. CDR3 length: 17 amino acids. The germline gives CDR1 LNHDA, CDR2 SQIVND (reference sequence). V was clipped by 3 bases and J by 8 bases, with 25 bases between them. The CDR3 nucleotides read TGTGCCAGTAGTATCTTAGCTGGAGGAGAGAAAAGGCAAGGCTACACCTTC. Translating it yields CASSILAGGEKRQGYTF.